The T cell receptor (beta chain) under discussion was sequenced for a study of sequential checkpoint blockade in melanoma. Looking at the study overall: Patients were randomized 1:1 to nivolumab-then-ipilimumab or ipilimumab-then-nivolumab first-line. Each arm's sequence ended with maintenance nivolumab.

Treatment reported: randomized to nivolumab then ipilimumab (arm A) or the reverse (arm B). Sorted cells were live CD3+CD8+, lacking CD19 and CD56, from PBMCs. The data were produced by immunoSEQ multiplex PCR, yet TCRdb's version contains in-frame clones alone and is incomplete. This table has 15,000 to 20,000 clones, approximately 70% appearing once. Germline-derived CDR1 and CDR2 are MDHEN and SYDVKM. The CDR3 is 15 residues long. V dropped 4 bases and J dropped 0; count of bases not matched to a gene: 5. Source: CD8+ T cells sorted from blood (inferred from file names), taken from a patient given nivolumab and ipilimumab in sequence. This chain connects TRBV28 to TRBJ1-1; 7 bases align to TRBD1. This clonotype originated in a human donor with melanoma. The CDR3 DNA sequence: TGTGCCAGCAGTTACCGGACAGGATTGAACACTGAAGCTTTCTTT. This translates into CASSYRTGLNTEAFF.